The clone carrying this TCR beta chain was seen at least ten times. Its target is not known. These data originate in a study of T-cell memory formation after mild COVID-19. MiXCR, run by TCRdb on the 5' RACE reads, gives a single entry per CDR3 protein. The sample records 65,000 to 95,000 distinct CDR3 sequences, roughly 13% being singletons. Per germline, CDR1 SGHRS and CDR2 YFSETQ. The CDR3 runs 14 residues. V was trimmed by 6 bases and J by 3 bases, leaving 12 bases between them. Study-wide points: Mostly located in CM and EM were contracting CD4+ clones, with contracting CD8+ clones located in EMRA. Some responding clones appeared in pre-infection memory, suggesting cross-reactive memory joined. Specificity for SARS-CoV-2 was not confirmed among the second-wave clones peaking on day 37.

This chain uses TRBV5-1 with TRBJ2-2; either TRBD1 or TRBD2 may supply D (5 bases each). This sequence originates from a man between 18 and 35 years old who had mild COVID-19 (a few samples of this study predate the infection). Cell type and time point are not known. Sequences were obtained from PBMCs or a T cell subset sorted from them (not recorded which). The CDR3 bases are TGCGCCAGCACCGGGACCGCCTACACCGGGGAGCTGTTTTTT. Protein sequence: CASTGTAYTGELFF.